One sample yielded the 7 T cell receptor beta chains listed below, sequenced in a study of blood T cell repertoires in COVID-19. Repertoires were generated with immunoSEQ multiplex PCR, while TCRdb's copy carries only in-frame clones and drops some. The table includes fewer than 85,000 clones, around 91% detected once. The sequenced sample consisted of peripheral blood. Every receptor here comes from a human donor in a cohort sampled during active COVID-19.

V gene TRBV30 combines with J gene TRBJ2-3; 9 bases are a match to TRBD2. The CDR3 is 18 amino acids. V lost 0 bases and J lost 2; bases outside the gene matches: 12. The V gene's germline CDR1 is GTSNPN and CDR2 SVGIG (reference sequence). The CDR3 nucleotides are TGTGCCTGGAGTGTACCTAGGGCTAGCGGGGTCCCCACAGATACGCAGTATTTT. It yields the protein CAWSVPRASGVPTDTQYF.

The chain combines TRBV9 with TRBJ1-3; D is undetermined. There are 12 residues in the CDR3. The germline V gene encodes CDR1 SGDLS and CDR2 YYNGEE. V was trimmed by 3 bases and J by 4 bases, leaving 5 bases between them. The CDR3 DNA reads as TGTGCCAGCAGCGACGGGGGAAACACCATATATTTT. Translation gives CASSDGGNTIYF. Combining the CDR3 with reference TRBV9 and TRBJ1-3 gives the whole variable domain DSGVTQTPKHLITATGQRVTLRCSPRSGDLSVYWYQQSLDQGLQFLIQYYNGEERAKGNILERFSAQQFPDLHSELNLSSLELGDSALYFCASSDGGNTIYFGEGSWLTVV.

This clone was seen a few times. The rearrangement links TRBV5-1 to TRBJ1-2; 7 bases align to TRBD1. The V gene's germline CDR1 is SGHRS and CDR2 YFSETQ. Trimming took 5 bases from V and 5 from J; bases not matched to a gene: 9. The CDR3 totals 14 residues. The DNA of the CDR3 is TGCGCCAGCAGGGCCGGACAGGCCGATTATGGCTACACCTTC. This encodes CASRAGQADYGYTF.

The table lists this clone with a few counts. The chain has TRBV2 and TRBJ1-2, with 8 nucleotides matching TRBD1. This CDR3 spans 13 amino acids. From germline, CDR1 is SNHLY and CDR2 FYNNEI. V lost 4 bases to trimming and J lost 5 bases; unmatched junction nucleotides: 3. The CDR3 DNA reads TGTGCCAGCAGTGTGGACAGGGAATATGGCTACACCTTC. As protein: CASSVDREYGYTF.

The chain recombines TRBV19 with TRBJ1-6; TRBD1 might be the D (5 bases). V was cut by 6 bases and J by 2 bases, with 8 bases left in between. The CDR3 consists of 14 residues. From germline, CDR1 is LNHDA and CDR2 SQIVND (reference sequence). CDR3 nucleotide sequence: TGTGCCAGTAGGGAAGGGGCCTATAATTCACCCCTCCACTTT. Protein product: CASREGAYNSPLHF.

V is TRBV10-2 and J is TRBJ2-6; TRBD1 matches 7 bases. Germline values: CDR1 WSHSY, CDR2 SAAADI. J lost 16 bases, V lost 4 bases, and 4 bases had no gene match. The CDR3 is 11 residues long. The CDR3 loop is CASSVDRELTF. In nucleotides, the CDR3 is TGCGCCAGCAGTGTAGACAGGGAGCTGACTTTC.

V usage is TRBV9 and J usage is TRBJ1-2; 10 bases are a match to TRBD1. Germline assignment: CDR1 SGDLS and CDR2 YYNGEE. Germline trimming cut 5 bases from V and 4 bases from J; bases unmatched to any gene: 2. The CDR3 consists of 13 residues. The DNA for the CDR3 is TGTGCCAGCAGGACAGGGGGCGGCTATGGCTACACCTTC. The encoded protein is CASRTGGGYGYTF.